This T cell receptor beta chain was obtained from a study of glioma-infiltrating T cells after dendritic cell vaccination. Study-level information: Dendritic cell vaccination trial patients had either newly diagnosed or recurrent glioblastoma.

Study-wide points: Survival was not directly related to TCR clonality in these patients. Complete blood and tumor specimen sets were limited to few patients.

PBMC were collected before vaccination, two weeks after the third vaccination, and at progression. The junction had 1 base not matched to a gene; V was cut back by 9 bases and J by 3 bases. There are 13 residues in the CDR3. Germline V gives CDR1 SNHLY, CDR2 FYNNEI. Assay used: immunoSEQ multiplex PCR; TCRdb lists only in-frame clones, some missing. The table includes 55,000 to 75,000 clones, 81% detected once. Notes on this clone: What it binds is unknown.

V gene TRBV2 combines with J gene TRBJ1-6, with TRBD1 identical over 8 bases. The sample here was blood, taken before dendritic cell vaccination. This receptor was taken from a human donor with glioblastoma. The CDR3 sequence: CARQGVYNSPLHF. Here the CDR3 DNA reads TGTGCCAGACAGGGGGTCTATAATTCACCCCTCCACTTT.